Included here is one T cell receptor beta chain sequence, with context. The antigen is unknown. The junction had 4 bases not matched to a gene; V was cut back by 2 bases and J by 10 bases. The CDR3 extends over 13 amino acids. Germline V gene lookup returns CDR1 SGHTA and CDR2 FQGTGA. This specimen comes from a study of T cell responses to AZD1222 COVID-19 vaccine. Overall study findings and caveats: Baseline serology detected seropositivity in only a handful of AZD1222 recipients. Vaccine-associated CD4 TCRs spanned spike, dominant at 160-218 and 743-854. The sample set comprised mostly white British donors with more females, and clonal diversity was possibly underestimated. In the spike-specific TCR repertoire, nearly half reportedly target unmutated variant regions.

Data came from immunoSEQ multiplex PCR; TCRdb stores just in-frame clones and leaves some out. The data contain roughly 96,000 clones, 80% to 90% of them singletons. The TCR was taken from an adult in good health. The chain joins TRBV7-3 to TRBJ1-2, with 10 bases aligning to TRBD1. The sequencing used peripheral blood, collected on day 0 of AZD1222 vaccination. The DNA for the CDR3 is TGTGCCAGCAGCTTAGGACAGGGGGATGCCTACACCTTC. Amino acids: CASSLGQGDAYTF.